This TCR beta chain was captured in a study of neurological immune-mediated disorders. Overall study results and limits: As far as clinical or MRI features were concerned, none was associated with the multiple sclerosis repertoire cluster.

This CDR3 is built from 14 residues. CDR1 and CDR2 (germline): MNHNY, SVGAGI (reference sequence). The ends were cut back, 6 bases at V and 2 bases at J, with 12 bases in the middle. TCRdb passed the 5' RACE reads through MiXCR, listing each CDR3 protein once. The data show tens of thousands of distinct CDR3 sequences, with roughly 3.5% seen just once and 1.5% to 2% held by the top ten. This clonotype has more than one count but fewer than ten. Its target is not known. This receptor was taken from a man under 40 with multiple sclerosis. The sample taken for sequencing was PBMCs. J is TRBJ2-3 and V is TRBV6-6; D not resolved. The CDR3 DNA sequence: TGTGCCAGCAGATCTCCTAGATCCACAGATACGCAGTATTTT. The encoded protein is CASRSPRSTDTQYF.